This T cell receptor (beta chain) emerged from a study of post-analysis software for immune sequencing data. General study results and limits: Patients showed TRBV5-6, TRBV5-1 and TRBV20-1 among 4 or 5 TRBV segments more frequent than in controls.

Germline V gene sequence: CDR1 MNHEY, CDR2 SVGAGI. The CDR3 runs 16 residues. Prepared TCR beta cDNA libraries contained unique molecular identifiers. TCRdb called the PCR reads again in MiXCR, with one record for every CDR3 protein. This sample has roughly 650,000 distinct CDR3 sequences, with 55% to 60% found just once. Of note for this clonotype: The antigen remains undetermined. An end of the junction differs from the germline gene, which may be a read error.

This clonotype was obtained from a girl aged 2 to 10 with multiple sclerosis. Input material: blood. The rearrangement uses TRBV6-5 and TRBJ2-1; the match to TRBD2 covers 12 bases. The CDR3 here is CASRRLAGAAYNVQFF. CDR3 nucleotide sequence: TGTGCCAGCAGGCGACTAGCGGGGGCCGCCTACAATGTGCAGTTCTTC.